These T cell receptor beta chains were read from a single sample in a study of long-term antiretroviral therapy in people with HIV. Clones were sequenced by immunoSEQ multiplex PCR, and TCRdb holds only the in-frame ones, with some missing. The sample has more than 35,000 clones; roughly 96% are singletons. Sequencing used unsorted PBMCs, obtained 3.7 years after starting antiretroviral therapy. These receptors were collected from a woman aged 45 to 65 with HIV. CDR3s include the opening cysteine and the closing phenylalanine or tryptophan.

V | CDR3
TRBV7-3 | CASSLTGGFEDTGELFF
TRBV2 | CASSLSQGRSGGTSSKLFF
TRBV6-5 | CASSALDYGYTF
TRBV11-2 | CASSLALAVGETQYF
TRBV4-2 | CASSLGDGGSEPQHF
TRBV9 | CASSVGDTLWDYGYTF
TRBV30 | CAWSVLTGDNSPLHF
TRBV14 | CASSQVYLGLAGDGEETQYF
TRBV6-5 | CASSGITGGRAFF
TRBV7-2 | CASSPDGLSREAFF
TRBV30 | CAWAPGSYTEAFF
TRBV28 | CASSGQATVTYNSPLHF
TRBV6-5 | CASSTVRGEVYEQYF
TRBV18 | CASSPPTGLAGGYTF
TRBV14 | CASSQEGTIARETQYF
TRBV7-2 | CASSPSMGKNIQYF
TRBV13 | CASSLGLDRVRDYGYTF
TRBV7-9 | CASSFDRHSYEQYF
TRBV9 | CASSVWGGAAGELFF
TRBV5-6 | CASSLEGRGYSGNTIYF